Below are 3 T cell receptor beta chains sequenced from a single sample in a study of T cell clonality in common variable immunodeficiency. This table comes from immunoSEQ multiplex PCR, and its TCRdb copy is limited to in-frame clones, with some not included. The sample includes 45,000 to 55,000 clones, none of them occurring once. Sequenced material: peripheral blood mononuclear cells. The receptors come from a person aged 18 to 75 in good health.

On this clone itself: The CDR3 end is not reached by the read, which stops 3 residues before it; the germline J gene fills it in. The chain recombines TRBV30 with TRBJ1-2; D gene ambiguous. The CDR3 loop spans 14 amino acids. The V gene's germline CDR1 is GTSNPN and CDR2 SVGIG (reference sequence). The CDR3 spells CACLTSVSYNDYTF. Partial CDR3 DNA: TGTGCCTGCCTGACTAGCGTATCCTACAATGAC.

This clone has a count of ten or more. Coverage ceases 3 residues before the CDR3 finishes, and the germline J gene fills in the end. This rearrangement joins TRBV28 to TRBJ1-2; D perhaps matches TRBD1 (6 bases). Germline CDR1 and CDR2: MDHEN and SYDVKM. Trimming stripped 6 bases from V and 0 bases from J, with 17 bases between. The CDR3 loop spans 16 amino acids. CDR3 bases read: TGTGCCAGCAGGGACAGTAGGAGAGGCGCTAACTATGGC. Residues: CASRDSRRGANYG. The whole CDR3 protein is CASRDSRRGANYGYTF.

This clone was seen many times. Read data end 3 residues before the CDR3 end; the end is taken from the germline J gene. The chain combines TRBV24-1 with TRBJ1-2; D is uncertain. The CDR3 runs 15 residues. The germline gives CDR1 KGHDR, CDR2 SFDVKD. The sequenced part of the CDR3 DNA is TGTGCCACCAGTGAACCTTTTGCCCTCCCGGGGGGC. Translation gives CATSEPFALPGG. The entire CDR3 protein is CATSEPFALPGGYTF.